The 14 T cell receptor beta chains in this list originate from one sample, sequenced in a study of CD8 T cells in Susac syndrome. RNA amounts of about 0.5 to 1 ug underwent reverse transcription with random hexamers. One entry per CDR3 protein results from TCRdb running MiXCR on the immunoSEQ multiplex PCR reads. The table has 100,000 to 150,000 distinct CDR3 sequences, over 90% seen once; the top ten hold about 0.28%. Material for sequencing was CD8+ T cells from PBMCs. These receptor sequences come from a human donor with Susac syndrome.

The chain has TRBV4-1 and TRBJ1-6; weak D call: TRBD1 (6 bases). Trimming stripped 4 bases from V and 6 bases from J, with 13 bases between. The CDR3 contains 15 residues. CDR1 and CDR2 from the germline V gene are MGHRA and YSYEKL. CDR3 residues: CASSLLQGTNSPLHF. The CDR3, as DNA: TGCGCCAGCAGCCTTCTACAGGGTACTAATTCACCCCTCCACTTT.

The rearrangement uses TRBV29-1 and TRBJ1-1, with D tentatively TRBD1 (5 bases). The V gene lost 6 bases and the J gene lost 6 bases, with 8 bases spanning the gap. The CDR3 consists of 10 residues. Germline V gene sequence: CDR1 SQVTM, CDR2 ANQGSEA. The CDR3 nucleotides are TGCAGCGTAGGGACGGCTGAAGCTTTCTTT. Translating it yields CSVGTAEAFF.

The V call is TRBV19, the J call TRBJ2-1; TRBD2 aligns across 7 bases. Per germline, CDR1 LNHDA and CDR2 SQIVND (reference sequence). CDR3 length equals 14 residues. V gave up 4 bases and J gave up 10 bases; unmatched junction bases: 10. The chain's CDR3 is CASSNLADGDEQFF. The CDR3 coding sequence is TGTGCCAGTAGTAACCTAGCGGATGGCGACGAGCAGTTCTTC.

V usage is TRBV19 and J usage is TRBJ2-3; D might be TRBD1 (5 bases). The CDR3 extends over 13 amino acids. Trimming pared 5 bases from V and 4 bases from J, leaving 10 bases between. Germline CDR1 and CDR2: LNHDA and SQIVND (reference sequence). DNA for the CDR3: TGTGCCAGTAGTTCACTGGGGCCAGATACGCAGTATTTT. This sequence encodes CASSSLGPDTQYF. Full variable domain (remainder filled in from reference TRBV19 and TRBJ2-3): DGGITQSPKYLFRKEGQNVTLSCEQNLNHDAMYWYRQDPGQGLRLIYYSQIVNDFQKGDIAEGYSVSREKKESFPLTVTSAQKNPTAFYLCASSSLGPDTQYFGPGTRLTVL.

The chain has TRBV12-3 or TRBV12-4 and TRBJ2-4, with D hard to call. V was shortened by 2 bases and J by 10 bases, with 12 bases between the two germline ends. The CDR3 runs 13 residues. The CDR3 nucleotides read TGTGCCAGCAGTTTAAGTCGCTTTCTAATTCAGTACTTC. This codes for CASSLSRFLIQYF.

This rearrangement joins TRBV16 to TRBJ2-7, with 7 bases that match TRBD1. J lost 0 bases, V lost 2 bases, and 1 base had no gene match. Per the germline V gene, CDR1 is KGHSY and CDR2 is FQNENV. CDR3 size: 14 residues. For the CDR3, the DNA is TGTGCCAGCAGCCAAGGGACAGTCTCCTACGAGCAGTACTTC. Protein sequence: CASSQGTVSYEQYF.

V usage is TRBV12-3 or TRBV12-4 and J usage is TRBJ1-2, with D uncertain. This CDR3 is built from 15 residues. Between the trimmed V and J ends, which lost 4 bases and 7 bases, there was a span of 19 bases. The CDR3 sequence is CASSWAAGKPSGYTF. The CDR3 nucleotides read TGTGCCAGCAGTTGGGCAGCGGGCAAGCCGTCTGGCTACACCTTC.

This chain connects TRBV9 to TRBJ2-7, with D tentatively TRBD1 or TRBD2 (5 bases each). V shed 4 bases and J shed 0 bases, with 11 bases lying between them. The CDR3 is 14 residues long. Looked up from germline, CDR1 is SGDLS and CDR2 is YYNGEE. The CDR3 DNA follows: TGTGCCAGCAGCCTTAGCGACAGCTCCTACGAGCAGTACTTC. This translates into CASSLSDSSYEQYF.

The chain employs TRBV12-3 or TRBV12-4 and TRBJ2-5; D not certain. The CDR3 is 13 residues long. V gave up 5 bases and J gave up 5 bases, with 12 bases separating them. The CDR3 nucleotides read TGTGCCAGCAGTCCTAGTGGTCCGGAGACCCAGTACTTC. Protein sequence: CASSPSGPETQYF.

The chain uses TRBV4-3 and TRBJ2-1; tentatively, D is TRBD2 (5 bases). V was cut by 2 bases and J by 6 bases, with 11 bases left in between. Germline CDR1 and CDR2: LGHNA and YSLEER. The length of the CDR3 is 14 residues. CDR3 DNA: TGCGCCAGCAGCCAAAGAGGGATGGGCAATGAGCAGTTCTTC. Its translation: CASSQRGMGNEQFF.

The chain recombines TRBV29-1 with TRBJ2-1, with D hard to call. The CDR3 has 13 amino acids. Germline V gene lookup returns CDR1 SQVTM and CDR2 ANQGSEA. V lost 3 bases, J lost 8 bases, and 14 bases lay in between. The CDR3: CSVEVPSFDEQFF. CDR3 DNA: TGCAGCGTTGAGGTCCCCAGCTTCGATGAGCAGTTCTTC.

The genes are TRBV7-9 and TRBJ2-7; TRBD1 matches at 7 bases. The V segment lost 6 bases and the J segment 3 bases; nucleotides outside the gene matches: 11. The length of the CDR3 is 15 residues. The germline gives CDR1 SEHNR, CDR2 FQNEAQ (reference sequence). Here the CDR3 reads CASRARDSGVYEQYF. As DNA, the CDR3 is TGTGCCAGCAGGGCCCGGGACAGCGGCGTCTACGAGCAGTACTTC.

This sequence joins TRBV11-2 and TRBJ2-1; no firm D call. The CDR3 has 16 residues. Germline V gives CDR1 SGHAT, CDR2 FQNNGV. V lost 5 bases and J 0 bases, leaving 14 bases between the germline ends. The CDR3 DNA reads TGTGCCAGCAGCGCCGGGTGGGCGAGCTCCTACAATGAGCAGTTCTTC. This translates into CASSAGWASSYNEQFF.

This clonotype was detected once. The CDR3 DNA reads as TGCAGTGCTAGACATAGTGCCGCAGATACGCAGTATTTT. Translated, it gives CSARHSAADTQYF. J is TRBJ2-3 and V is TRBV20-1; D remains ambiguous. There are 13 residues in the CDR3. The ends were cut back, 2 bases at V and 4 bases at J, with 10 bases in the middle. Per germline, CDR1 DFQATT and CDR2 SNEGSKA (reference sequence).